This TCR beta chain was found in a study of blood T cells in healthy people across ages (dated by TCRdb to about 2015). Turning to the overall study: In model experiments, roughly one uniquely barcoded TCR beta cDNA molecule per two T cells was captured by template switching. To track age-related changes in TCR beta repertoire diversity, the study relied on deep sequencing normalized with unique cDNA molecular identifiers. The donors were split into four age groups: young (average 16 years), middle-aged (roughly 42), aged (approximately 60) and long-lived (under 85). To avoid experimental bias, donors of different ages were randomly spread across the sequencing lanes. Two additional independent replicas of 1 million unique cDNA reads from the same blood draw were analyzed for two donors (one aged 18 to 29 and one aged 80 or older). Study-level results and caveats: Estimates of total diversity based on one million sequenced T cells were regarded as lower bounds and as underestimates. Donor CMV infection status was unknown, potentially confounding age-related changes in expanded clonotypes. Since profiling was done on bulk unsorted PBMCs, naive and antigen-experienced compartments could not be conclusively compared. As age increased, observed TCR beta diversity per million T cells dropped in a roughly linear way, and a significant reduction was already evident by age about 36. Compared with the aged group, the long-lived group had more naive CD4+ T cells, fewer expanded clones and increased TCR diversity, a pattern suggesting age selection. The percentage of naive T cells measured by flow cytometry correlated strongly with observed TCR beta diversity.

Trimming at the junction amounts to 6 bases on V and 6 bases on J, and the germline ends lie 18 bases apart. Measured from the cysteine to the phenylalanine, the CDR3 is 16 residues long. Only the CDR3 part of the read is kept: 48 bases, read in frame from the first base. CDR1 is given as SNHLY and CDR2 as FYNNEI, both from the germline V gene. Libraries were made using 5' RACE. Instrument used: Illumina HiSeq 2500. A second about 7 to 11 cycle PCR used a sample-barcoded 5' primer and a J-beta primer mix. A unique molecular identifier was introduced onto each TCR beta cDNA molecule by a template-switch 5' adaptor carrying 12 random nucleotides. At least 3 million CDR3-containing paired-end reads were obtained from each sample. The Mint cDNA synthesis kit, primed by a TRBC-specific oligonucleotide, was used to synthesize first-strand cDNA from all RNA. Following uracil-DNA glycosylase treatment, a first 18-cycle PCR with universal primers M1SS and BC2_uni_R was performed on all cDNA. The source study handled its data this way. Each sample was normalized by randomly selecting 1 million high-quality reads, each carrying a distinct molecular identifier. Instead of being binned into consensus sequences, reads that shared molecular identifiers were thrown out. MiTCR, with a Q25 quality threshold and the strictest error-elimination algorithm, was used for CDR3 identification, clonotype clustering and error correction. A nonparametric unseen species model using Euler transformation provided a lower-bound estimate of total TCR beta diversity. TCRdb reran the public reads through fastp at Q25 and MiXCR, keeping productive beta chains. Each CDR3 protein appears once, grouped with its most common genes and DNA. TCRdb, not the original authors, processed these V and J calls. Across this sample there are around 990,000 distinct CDR3 sequences, with under 40% seen only once. The top ten clones comprise approximately 14% of the sample.

With respect to this clonotype: The antigen this receptor binds is unknown. Per-nucleotide qualities are absent, and no much larger clonotype sits a single base away.

The approximately 39 donors, aged about 6 to 95 years, were systemically healthy Caucasian individuals from Russia. About 10 milliliters of peripheral blood were collected from each donor into EDTA-treated Vacutainer tubes. Ficoll-Paque density-gradient centrifugation was used to isolate PBMCs, with at least 6.5 million obtained per sample. Total RNA, at least 6 micrograms per sample, was extracted from PBMCs with Trizol reagent. Naive CD45RAhigh/CD27high T cell percentages were measured by flow cytometry on a PBMC aliquot from every donor. This receptor was identified in a man between 18 and 29 years old in good health. The sequenced sample consisted of blood. The sequence joins TRBV2 to TRBJ1-6; possibly the D gene is TRBD1, per 6 matching bases. Here is the DNA: TGTGCCAGCAGCCTACAGGGTTCGAGGCGTAATTCACCCCTCCACTTT. Its product reads: CASSLQGSRRNSPLHF.